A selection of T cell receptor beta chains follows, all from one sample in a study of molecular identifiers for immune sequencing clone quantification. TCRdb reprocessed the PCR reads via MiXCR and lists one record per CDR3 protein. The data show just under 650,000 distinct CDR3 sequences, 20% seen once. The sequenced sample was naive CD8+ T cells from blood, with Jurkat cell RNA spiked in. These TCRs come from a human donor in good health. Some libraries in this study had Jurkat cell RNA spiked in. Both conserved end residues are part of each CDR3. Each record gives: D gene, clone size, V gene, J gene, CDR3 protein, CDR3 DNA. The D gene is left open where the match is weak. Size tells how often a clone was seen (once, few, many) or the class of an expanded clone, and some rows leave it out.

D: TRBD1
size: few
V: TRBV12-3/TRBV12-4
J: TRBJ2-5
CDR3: CASSGGQGGETQYF
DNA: TGTGCCAGCAGTGGGGGACAGGGCGGCGAGACCCAGTACTTC

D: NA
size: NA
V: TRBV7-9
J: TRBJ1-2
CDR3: CASSSTWGNYGYTF
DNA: TGTGCCAGCAGTTCTACGTGGGGTAACTATGGCTACACCTTC

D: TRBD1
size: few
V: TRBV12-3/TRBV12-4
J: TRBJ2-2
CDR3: CASKGQGVNTGELFF
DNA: TGTGCCAGCAAAGGACAGGGGGTAAACACCGGGGAGCTGTTTTTT

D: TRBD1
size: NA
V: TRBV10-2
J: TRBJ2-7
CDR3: CASSEGGTGFNYEQYF
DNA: TGCGCCAGCAGTGAAGGCGGGACAGGGTTCAACTACGAGCAGTACTTC

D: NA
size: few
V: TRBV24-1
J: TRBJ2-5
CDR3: CATSDLLAPETQYF
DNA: TGTGCCACCAGTGATTTGCTGGCCCCAGAGACCCAGTACTTC

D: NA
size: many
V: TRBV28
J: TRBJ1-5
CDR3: CASSLGRINQPQHF
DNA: TGTGCCAGCAGTTTGGGCAGGATCAATCAGCCCCAGCATTTT

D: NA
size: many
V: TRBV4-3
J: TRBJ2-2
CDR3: CASSPGFSTGELFF
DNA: TGCGCCAGCAGCCCAGGGTTTTCCACCGGGGAGCTGTTTTTT

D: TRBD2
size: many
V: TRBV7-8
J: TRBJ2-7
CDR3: CASSGEGGKYF
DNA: TGTGCCAGCAGCGGGGAGGGAGGCAAGTACTTC

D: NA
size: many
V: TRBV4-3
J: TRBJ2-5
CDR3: CASSQDGGDQETQYF
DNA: TGCGCCAGCAGCCAAGATGGCGGGGACCAAGAGACCCAGTACTTC

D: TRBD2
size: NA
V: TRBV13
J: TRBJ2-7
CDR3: CASSTGLASEQYF
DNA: TGTGCCAGCAGCACGGGACTAGCTAGCGAGCAGTACTTC

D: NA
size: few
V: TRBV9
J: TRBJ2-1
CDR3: CASSPPGQHNEQFF
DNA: TGTGCCAGCAGCCCCCCCGGGCAACACAATGAGCAGTTCTTC

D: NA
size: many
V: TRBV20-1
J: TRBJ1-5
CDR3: CSDPSRGGQPQHF
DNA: TGCAGTGACCCCTCCCGTGGGGGCCAGCCCCAGCATTTT

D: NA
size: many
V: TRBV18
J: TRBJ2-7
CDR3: CASSPSGPTTAYEQYF
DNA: TGTGCCAGCTCGCCCTCAGGGCCGACAACTGCCTACGAGCAGTACTTC

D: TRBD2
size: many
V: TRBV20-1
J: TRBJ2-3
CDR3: CSARALDTSGGTDTQYF
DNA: TGCAGTGCTAGAGCGCTCGACACTAGCGGGGGCACAGATACGCAGTATTTT

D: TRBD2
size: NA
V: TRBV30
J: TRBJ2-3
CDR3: CAWVPRSGKVDTQYF
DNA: TGTGCCTGGGTCCCCAGAAGCGGGAAAGTAGATACGCAGTATTTT

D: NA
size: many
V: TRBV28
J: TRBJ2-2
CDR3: CASSPTSGELFF
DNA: TGTGCCAGCAGTCCGACTAGCGGGGAGCTGTTTTTT

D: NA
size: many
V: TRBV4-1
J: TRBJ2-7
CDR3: CASSQEGAVYEQYF
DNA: TGCGCCAGCAGCCAAGAAGGTGCGGTCTACGAGCAGTACTTC

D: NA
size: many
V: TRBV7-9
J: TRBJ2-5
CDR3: CASGETQYF
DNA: TGTGCCAGCGGAGAGACCCAGTACTTC

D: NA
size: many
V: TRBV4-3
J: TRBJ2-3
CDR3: CASSQQALASTDTQYF
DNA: TGCGCCAGCAGCCAACAAGCTCTGGCGAGCACAGATACGCAGTATTTT

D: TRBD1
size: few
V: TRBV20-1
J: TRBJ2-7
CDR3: CSARESGTETYEQYF
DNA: TGCAGTGCTAGAGAATCCGGGACAGAAACCTACGAGCAGTACTTC

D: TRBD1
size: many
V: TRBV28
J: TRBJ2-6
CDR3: CASSSGTDPSGANVLTF
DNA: TGTGCCAGCAGCTCCGGGACAGATCCTTCTGGGGCCAACGTCCTGACTTTC

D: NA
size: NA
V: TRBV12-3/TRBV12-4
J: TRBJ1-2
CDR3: CASHGRLNYGYTF
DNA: TGTGCCAGCCACGGCAGGTTAAACTATGGCTACACCTTC

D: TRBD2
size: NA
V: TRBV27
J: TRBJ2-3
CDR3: CASTNLAGGPELDTQYF
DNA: TGTGCCAGCACGAATCTAGCGGGAGGGCCGGAGTTAGATACGCAGTATTTT

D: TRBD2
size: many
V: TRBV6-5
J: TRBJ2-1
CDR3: CASSHSNRGLAGGREQFF
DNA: TGTGCCAGCAGTCATTCCAATCGGGGACTAGCGGGAGGGCGTGAGCAGTTCTTC

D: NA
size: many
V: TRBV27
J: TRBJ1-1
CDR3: CASSFTAGTEAFF
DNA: TGTGCCAGCAGTTTTACGGCCGGCACTGAAGCTTTCTTT

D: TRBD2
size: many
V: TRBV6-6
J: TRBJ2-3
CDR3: CASSAGTSVADTQYF
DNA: TGTGCCAGCAGTGCCGGGACTAGCGTGGCAGATACGCAGTATTTT

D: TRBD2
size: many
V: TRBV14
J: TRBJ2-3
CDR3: CASSQDLSGGLLDTQYF
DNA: TGTGCCAGCAGCCAAGATCTTAGCGGGGGGCTTCTGGATACGCAGTATTTT

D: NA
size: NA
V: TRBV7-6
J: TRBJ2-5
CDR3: CASSPPQETQCF
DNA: TGTGCCAGCAGCCCACCCCAAGAGACCCAGTGCTTC

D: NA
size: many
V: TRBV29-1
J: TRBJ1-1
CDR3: CSARNHKGGAFF
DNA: TGCAGCGCCCGAAATCATAAGGGGGGAGCTTTCTTT

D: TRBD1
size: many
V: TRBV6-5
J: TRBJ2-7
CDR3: CASSYGTGTYEQYF
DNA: TGTGCCAGCAGTTACGGGACAGGCACCTACGAGCAGTACTTC

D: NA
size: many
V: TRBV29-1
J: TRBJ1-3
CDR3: CSVVGSPGNTIYF
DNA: TGCAGCGTGGTGGGGTCCCCGGGAAACACCATATATTTT

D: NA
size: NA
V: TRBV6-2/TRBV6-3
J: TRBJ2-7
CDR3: CASTSDQGKVYEQYF
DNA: TGTGCCAGCACCTCCGATCAGGGAAAGGTCTACGAGCAGTACTTC

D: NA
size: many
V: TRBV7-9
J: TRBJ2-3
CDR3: CASSPEATDTQYF
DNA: TGTGCCAGCTCCCCTGAGGCAACAGATACGCAGTATTTT

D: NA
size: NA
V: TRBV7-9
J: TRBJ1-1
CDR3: CASSLPVGRDTEAFF
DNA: TGTGCCAGCAGCTTGCCGGTAGGGAGAGACACTGAAGCTTTCTTT

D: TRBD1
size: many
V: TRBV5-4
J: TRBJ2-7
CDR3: CASSLESRQGAYEQYF
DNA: TGTGCCAGCAGCTTGGAGAGCCGACAGGGGGCCTACGAGCAGTACTTC

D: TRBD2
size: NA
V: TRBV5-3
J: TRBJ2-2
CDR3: CASSPYIGLAGARTGEPFF
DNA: TGTGCCAGCAGCCCCTATATAGGACTAGCGGGGGCCCGCACCGGGGAGCCGTTTTTT

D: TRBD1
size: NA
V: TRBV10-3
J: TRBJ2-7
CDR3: CAISESAGGLDYEQYF
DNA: TGTGCCATCAGTGAGTCCGCAGGGGGCCTGGACTACGAGCAGTACTTC

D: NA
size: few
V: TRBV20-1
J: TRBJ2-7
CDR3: CSARGTTSAYEQYF
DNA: TGCAGTGCTAGGGGGACAACTTCCGCCTACGAGCAGTACTTC

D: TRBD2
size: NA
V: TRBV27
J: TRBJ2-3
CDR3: CASSSIKTSGSTDTQYF
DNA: TGTGCCAGCAGTTCGATAAAGACTAGCGGGAGCACAGATACGCAGTATTTT

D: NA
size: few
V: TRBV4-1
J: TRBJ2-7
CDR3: CASSQKGRSSYEQYF
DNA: TGCGCCAGCAGCCAAAAAGGACGGTCGTCCTACGAGCAGTACTTC

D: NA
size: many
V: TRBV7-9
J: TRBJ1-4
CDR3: CASSLAGDEKLFF
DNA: TGTGCCAGCAGCTTAGCCGGTGATGAAAAACTGTTTTTT

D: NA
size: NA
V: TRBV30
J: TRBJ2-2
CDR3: CAWSLPGVGPPGELFF
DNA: TGTGCCTGGAGTCTCCCGGGGGTCGGGCCCCCCGGGGAGCTGTTTTTT

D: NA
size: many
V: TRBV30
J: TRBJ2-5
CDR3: CAWSVFRDTEETQYF
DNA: TGTGCCTGGAGCGTCTTCCGGGACACAGAAGAGACCCAGTACTTC

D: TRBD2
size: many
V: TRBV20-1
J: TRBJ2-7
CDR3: CSARGGTSGLYEQYF
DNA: TGCAGTGCTAGAGGGGGGACTAGCGGCCTATACGAGCAGTACTTC

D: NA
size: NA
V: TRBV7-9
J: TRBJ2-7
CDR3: CASSPPGAYEQHF
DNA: TGTGCCAGCAGCCCTCCTGGGGCTTACGAGCAGCACTTC

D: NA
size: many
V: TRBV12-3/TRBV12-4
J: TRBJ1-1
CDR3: CASTIQGNAVVTEAFF
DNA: TGTGCCAGCACTATTCAAGGGAACGCGGTTGTCACTGAAGCTTTCTTT

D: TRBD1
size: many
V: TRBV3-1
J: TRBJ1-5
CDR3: CASSPGTDPYLSNQPQHF
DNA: TGTGCCAGCAGCCCCGGGACAGATCCCTACCTAAGCAATCAGCCCCAGCATTTT

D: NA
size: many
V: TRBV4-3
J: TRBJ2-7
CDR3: CASSQDVTGSSYEQYF
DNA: TGCGCCAGCAGCCAAGATGTAACGGGGAGCTCCTACGAGCAGTACTTC

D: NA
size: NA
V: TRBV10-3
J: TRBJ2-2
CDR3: CAISAPTTAREPFF
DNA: TGTGCCATCAGTGCCCCAACGACGGCCCGGGAGCCGTTTTTT

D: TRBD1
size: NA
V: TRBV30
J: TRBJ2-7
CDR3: CAWSVGTGACEQYF
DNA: TGTGCCTGGAGTGTCGGGACAGGGGCCTGCGAGCAGTACTTC

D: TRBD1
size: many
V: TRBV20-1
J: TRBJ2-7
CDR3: CSASPPGQSLSGQYF
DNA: TGCAGTGCTAGCCCTCCGGGACAGAGTTTAAGCGGGCAGTACTTC

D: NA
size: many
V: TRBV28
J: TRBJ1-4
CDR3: CASSLRLNQEKLFF
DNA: TGTGCCAGCAGTCTGAGACTGAACCAAGAAAAACTGTTTTTT

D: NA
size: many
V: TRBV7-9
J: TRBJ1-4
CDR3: CASSLTTPARKLFF
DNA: TGTGCCAGCAGCTTAACGACACCCGCGCGAAAACTGTTTTTT

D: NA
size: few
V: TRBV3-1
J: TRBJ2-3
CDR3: CASSQDWSVSTDTQYF
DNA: TGTGCCAGCAGCCAAGATTGGTCCGTTAGCACAGATACGCAGTATTTT

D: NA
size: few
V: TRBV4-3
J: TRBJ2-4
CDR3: CASSQDSGGLAKNIQYF
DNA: TGCGCCAGCAGCCAAGACTCGGGGGGCTTAGCCAAAAACATTCAGTACTTC